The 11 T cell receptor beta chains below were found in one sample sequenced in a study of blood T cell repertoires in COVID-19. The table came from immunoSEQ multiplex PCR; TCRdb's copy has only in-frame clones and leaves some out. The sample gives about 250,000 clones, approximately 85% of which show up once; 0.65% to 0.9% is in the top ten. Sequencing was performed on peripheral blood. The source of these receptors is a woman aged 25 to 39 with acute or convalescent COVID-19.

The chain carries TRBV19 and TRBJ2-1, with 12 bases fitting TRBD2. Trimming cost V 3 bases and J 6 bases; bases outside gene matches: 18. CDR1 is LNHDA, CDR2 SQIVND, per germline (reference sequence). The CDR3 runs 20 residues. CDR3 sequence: CASSISELAGGLWGSNEQFF. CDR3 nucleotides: TGTGCCAGTAGTATTAGTGAGCTAGCGGGAGGGCTGTGGGGATCCAATGAGCAGTTCTTC.

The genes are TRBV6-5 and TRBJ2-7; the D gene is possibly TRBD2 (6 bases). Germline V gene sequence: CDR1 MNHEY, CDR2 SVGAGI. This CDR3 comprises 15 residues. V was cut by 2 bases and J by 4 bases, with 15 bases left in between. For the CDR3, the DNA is TGTGCCAGCAGTTACGCCGGGACTTCGGCGTACGAGCAGTACTTC. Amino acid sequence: CASSYAGTSAYEQYF.

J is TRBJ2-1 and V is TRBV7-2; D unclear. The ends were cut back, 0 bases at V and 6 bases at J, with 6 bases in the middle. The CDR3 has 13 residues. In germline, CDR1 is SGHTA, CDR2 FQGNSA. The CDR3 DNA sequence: TGTGCCAGCAGCTTAGCAAACAGCAATGAGCAGTTCTTC. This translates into CASSLANSNEQFF.

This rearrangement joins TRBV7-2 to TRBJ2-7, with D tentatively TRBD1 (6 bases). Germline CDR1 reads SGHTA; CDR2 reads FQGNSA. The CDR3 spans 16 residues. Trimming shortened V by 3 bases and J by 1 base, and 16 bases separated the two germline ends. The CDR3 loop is CASSLGRGHRSYEQYF. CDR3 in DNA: TGTGCCAGCAGCTTGGGTAGGGGACACCGGTCCTACGAGCAGTACTTC.

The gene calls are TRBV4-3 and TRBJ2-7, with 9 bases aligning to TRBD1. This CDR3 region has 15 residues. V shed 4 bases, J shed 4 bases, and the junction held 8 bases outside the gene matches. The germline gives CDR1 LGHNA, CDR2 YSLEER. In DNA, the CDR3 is TGCGCCAGCAGCCTCAGCCGGGACAGGGTTTACGAGCAGTACTTC. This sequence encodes CASSLSRDRVYEQYF.

DNA of the CDR3: TGTGCCAGCAGCCAACAGGGGATTGAGCAGTTCTTC. Residues: CASSQQGIEQFF. V is TRBV5-5 and J is TRBJ2-1; 7 bases align to TRBD1. The germline V gene encodes CDR1 SGHKS and CDR2 YYEKEE (reference sequence). V was clipped by 4 bases and J by 9 bases; unmatched bases: 4. CDR3 length equals 12 residues. Full variable domain (rest looked up from reference TRBV5-5 and TRBJ2-1): DAGVTQSPTHLIKTRGQQVTLRCSPISGHKSVSWYQQVLGQGPQFIFQYYEKEERGRGNFPDRFSARQFPNYSSELNVNALLLGDSALYLCASSQQGIEQFFGPGTRLTVL.

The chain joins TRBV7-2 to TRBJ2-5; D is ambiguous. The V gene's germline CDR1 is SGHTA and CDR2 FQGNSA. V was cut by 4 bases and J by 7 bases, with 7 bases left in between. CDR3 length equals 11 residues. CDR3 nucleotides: TGTGCCAGCAGCTCCCCTCCGACCCAGTACTTC. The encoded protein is CASSSPPTQYF. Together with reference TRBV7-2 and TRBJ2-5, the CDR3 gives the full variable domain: GAGVSQSPSNKVTEKGKDVELRCDPISGHTALYWYRQSLGQGLEFLIYFQGNSAPDKSGLPSDRFSAERTGGSVSTLTIQRTQQEDSAVYLCASSSPPTQYFGPGTRLLVL.

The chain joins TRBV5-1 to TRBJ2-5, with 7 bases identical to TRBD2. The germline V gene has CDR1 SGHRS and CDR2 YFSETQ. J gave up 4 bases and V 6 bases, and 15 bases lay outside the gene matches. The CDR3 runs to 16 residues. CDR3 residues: CASTNLGAGGRETQYF. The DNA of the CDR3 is TGCGCCAGCACTAATCTCGGCGCGGGCGGGAGAGAGACCCAGTACTTC.

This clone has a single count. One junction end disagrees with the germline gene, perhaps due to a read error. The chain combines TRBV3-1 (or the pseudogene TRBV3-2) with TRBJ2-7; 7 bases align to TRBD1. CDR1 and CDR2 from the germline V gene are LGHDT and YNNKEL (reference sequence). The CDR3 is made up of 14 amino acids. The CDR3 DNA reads TGTGCCAGCAGCCTCATGACAGGGTTCTACGGGCAGTACTTC. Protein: CASSLMTGFYGQYF.

The CDR3: CASSPGQGLWDGYTF. The CDR3 region has the DNA TGTGCCAGCAGCCCAGGACAGGGGCTTTGGGATGGCTACACCTTC. The chain has TRBV11-2 and TRBJ1-2, with 9 nucleotides matching TRBD1. The V segment lost 5 bases and the J segment 6 bases; nucleotides outside the gene matches: 10. Germline loops: CDR1 SGHAT, CDR2 FQNNGV. The CDR3 totals 15 residues.

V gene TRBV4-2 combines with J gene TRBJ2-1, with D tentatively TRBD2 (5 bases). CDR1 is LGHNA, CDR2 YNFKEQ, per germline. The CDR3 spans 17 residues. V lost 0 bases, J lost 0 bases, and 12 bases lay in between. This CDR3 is CASSQDFTGSSYNEQFF. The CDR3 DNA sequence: TGTGCCAGCAGCCAAGATTTCACGGGAAGCTCCTACAATGAGCAGTTCTTC.